Listed here are 19 T cell receptor beta chains from one sample, sequenced in a study of blood T cell repertoires in COVID-19. Here immunoSEQ multiplex PCR was the method, and the copy in TCRdb shows in-frame clones only, minus some. The table shows some 110,000 clones, with 80% to 95% occurring only once. Sequenced input: peripheral blood. All receptors come from a man in his forties or fifties with COVID-19, enrolled during active disease.

The J gene is TRBJ2-5, the V gene TRBV5-1, with 8 bases fitting TRBD2. Germline trimming cut 0 bases from V and 2 bases from J; bases unmatched to any gene: 3. From germline, CDR1 is SGHRS and CDR2 YFSETQ. The CDR3 has 15 amino acids. CDR3 amino acids: CASSLASGSQETQYF. The DNA for the CDR3 is TGCGCCAGCAGCTTGGCGAGCGGGAGTCAAGAGACCCAGTACTTC.

The chain uses TRBV5-4 and TRBJ2-1, with 10 bases identical to TRBD1. CDR3 length: 16 amino acids. Germline V CDR1 and CDR2: SGHNT, YYREEE (reference sequence). Germline trimming cut 2 bases from V and 5 bases from J; bases unmatched to any gene: 7. Here the CDR3 DNA reads TGTGCCAGCAGCTTTCCAGGACAGGGGGGGCACAATGAGCAGTTCTTC. This sequence encodes CASSFPGQGGHNEQFF. Full variable domain (remainder filled in from reference TRBV5-4 and TRBJ2-1): ETGVTQSPTHLIKTRGQQVTLRCSSQSGHNTVSWYQQALGQGPQFIFQYYREEENGRGNFPPRFSGLQFPNYSSELNVNALELDDSALYLCASSFPGQGGHNEQFFGPGTRLTVL.

The table lists this clone with a count of one. The rearrangement links TRBV12-3 or TRBV12-4 to TRBJ1-2; D is perhaps TRBD1 (6 bases). Trimming pared 7 bases from V and 4 bases from J, leaving 13 bases between. CDR3 length equals 13 residues. The CDR3 DNA is TGTGCCAGCAACCGGGGGGCCGGCTATGGCTACACCTTC. Encoded protein: CASNRGAGYGYTF.

V gene TRBV5-1 combines with J gene TRBJ1-1; D unresolved. The germline V gene encodes CDR1 SGHRS and CDR2 YFSETQ. V lost 2 bases and J lost 1, with 12 bases in between. This CDR3 region has 15 residues. CDR3 bases: TGCGCCAGCAGCTTCTCGGGTTCCGGGAACACTGAAGCTTTCTTT. It codes for CASSFSGSGNTEAFF.

In its sample, this clone was seen once. This chain joins TRBV19 and TRBJ1-1; TRBD1 matches at 8 bases. The CDR3 is 14 amino acids. V lost 4 bases and J lost 3; bases outside the gene matches: 4. CDR1 LNHDA and CDR2 SQIVND come from the germline V gene (reference sequence). The CDR3 DNA reads TGTGCCAGTAGTACACAGGGGGGATACACTGAAGCTTTCTTT. Its translation: CASSTQGGYTEAFF.

A word on this clone: The sample carries other DNA sequences with the same CDR3. The chain couples TRBV9 to TRBJ1-5; D is unclear. The CDR3 has 14 residues. Germline V gene lookup returns CDR1 SGDLS and CDR2 YYNGEE. The ends were cut back, 0 bases at V and 0 bases at J, with 4 bases in the middle. The CDR3 DNA sequence: TGTGCCAGCAGCGTAGGCGGTAGCAATCAGCCCCAGCATTTT. Translation: CASSVGGSNQPQHF.

The rearrangement joins TRBV4-2 to TRBJ2-2, with TRBD1 as a possible D gene (6 bases). The germline V gene encodes CDR1 LGHNA and CDR2 YNFKEQ. CDR3 size: 14 residues. Trimming took 3 bases from V and 9 from J, leaving 14 bases between them. CDR3 DNA sequence: TGTGCCAGCAGCCATAAATACAGGGTCCGGGAGCTGTTTTTT. Its protein is CASSHKYRVRELFF.

This clone was counted between two and nine times. The chain has TRBV19 and TRBJ1-5, with 8 bases lining up with TRBD1. V trimming: 6 bases; J trimming: 0 bases; junction bases outside the gene matches: 7. CDR1 and CDR2 from the germline V gene are LNHDA and SQIVND (reference sequence). This CDR3 comprises 16 residues. CDR3 loop: CASSLDRENSNQPQHF. The CDR3, as DNA: TGTGCCAGTAGCTTGGACAGGGAAAATAGCAATCAGCCCCAGCATTTT.

This sequence joins TRBV2 and TRBJ2-2; TRBD1 might be the D (8 bases). Trimming removed 8 bases at V and 7 bases at J, with 17 bases between. There are 14 residues in the CDR3. Germline V lookup: CDR1 SNHLY, CDR2 FYNNEI. The CDR3 sequence is CASGRAGGGGELFF. The CDR3 DNA reads as TGTGCCAGCGGGAGGGCAGGGGGCGGCGGGGAGCTGTTTTTT.

J is TRBJ1-5 and V is TRBV5-6; 8 nucleotides match TRBD1. V gave up 1 base and J gave up 2 bases; unmatched junction bases: 5. The CDR3 sequence is 16 residues long. The germline V gene encodes CDR1 SGHDT and CDR2 YYEEEE. CDR3 coding DNA: TGTGCCAGCAGCTTGAGGGAGACAGGGGGCAATCAGCCCCAGCATTTT. It encodes CASSLRETGGNQPQHF.

The chain combines TRBV2 with TRBJ2-3; D perhaps matches TRBD1 (5 bases). The CDR3 is 13 residues long. V was clipped by 5 bases and J by 5 bases, with 11 bases between them. Germline V gives CDR1 SNHLY, CDR2 FYNNEI. CDR3 protein: CASSRGWGDTQYF. The DNA for the CDR3 is TGTGCCAGCAGTAGGGGCTGGGGAGATACGCAGTATTTT.

The rearrangement links TRBV18 to TRBJ1-5; possible D gene TRBD1, 6 bases. The germline V and J ends were trimmed by 6 bases and 4 bases, with 10 bases remaining between them. From germline, CDR1 is KGHSH and CDR2 LQKENI. The CDR3 is 13 residues long. The CDR3: CASSSGENQPQHF. In DNA form, the CDR3 reads TGTGCCAGCTCGTCAGGGGAGAATCAGCCCCAGCATTTT.

The rearrangement joins TRBV27 to TRBJ2-7; 7 bases match TRBD2. This CDR3 spans 16 amino acids. With V trimmed by 5 bases and J by 0 bases, 10 bases remained unmatched. The germline gives CDR1 MNHEY, CDR2 SMNVEV (reference sequence). In DNA form, the CDR3 reads TGTGCCAGCAGTCCTATGAAGGGAGGGAGCTCCTACGAGCAGTACGTC. Translation gives CASSPMKGGSSYEQYV.

The rearrangement uses TRBV7-3 and TRBJ2-1, with TRBD2 matching over 15 bases. Per germline, CDR1 SGHTA and CDR2 FQGTGA. This CDR3 is 17 amino acids long. Trimming at V came to 5 bases and at J to 5 bases, leaving 7 bases not matched to a gene. The CDR3 here is CASSPGTSGRPHNEQFF. For the CDR3, the DNA is TGTGCCAGCAGCCCCGGGACTAGCGGGAGGCCCCACAATGAGCAGTTCTTC.

The chain carries TRBV7-9 and TRBJ2-7; 8 bases fit TRBD1. The CDR3 extends over 15 amino acids. Trimming removed 5 bases from V and 0 bases from J; junction bases left unmatched: 6. The germline V gene has CDR1 SEHNR and CDR2 FQNEAQ (reference sequence). The CDR3 coding sequence is TGTGCCAGCAGCCCCCGACAGGGGAGCTCCTACGAGCAGTACTTC. Translation: CASSPRQGSSYEQYF.

The chain links TRBV2 to TRBJ1-1; 7 bases align to TRBD1. Per the germline V gene, CDR1 is SNHLY and CDR2 is FYNNEI. This CDR3 is built from 13 residues. The V gene end was trimmed by 1 base and the J gene end by 11 bases; junction bases not matched to a gene: 7. CDR3 amino acids: CASSEVTGLVAFF. CDR3 nucleotide sequence: TGTGCCAGCAGTGAAGTGACAGGGTTGGTGGCTTTCTTT. Drawing the rest from reference TRBV2 and TRBJ1-1, the complete variable domain is EPEVTQTPSHQVTQMGQEVILRCVPISNHLYFYWYRQILGQKVEFLVSFYNNEISEKSEIFDDQFSVERPDGSNFTLKIRSTKLEDSAMYFCASSEVTGLVAFFGQGTRLTVV.

The chain couples TRBV6-4 to TRBJ2-3, with 12 bases matching TRBD2. V lost 7 bases to trimming and J lost 1 base; unmatched junction nucleotides: 3. From germline, CDR1 is MRHNA and CDR2 SNTAGT. This CDR3 has 15 residues. The CDR3 nucleotides are TGTGCCAGCAAAAGGACTAGCGGGGGCACAGATACGCAGTATTTT. Protein sequence: CASKRTSGGTDTQYF.

The chain joins TRBV6-1 to TRBJ2-7; the match to TRBD2 covers 8 bases. CDR3 length: 22 amino acids. After removal of 2 bases from V and 3 bases from J, the junction contained 27 bases not matched to a gene. Germline loops: CDR1 MNHNS, CDR2 SASEGT. Here the CDR3 DNA reads TGTGCCAGCAGTGAAAGAAGGATTCCAACCCCTTTCCCGGGACTAGTACGCTACGAGCAGTACTTC. The encoded protein is CASSERRIPTPFPGLVRYEQYF.

The J gene is TRBJ2-2, the V gene TRBV9; 8 positions agree with TRBD1. V shed 1 base and J 4 bases; nucleotides not matched to a gene: 3. Per the germline V gene, CDR1 is SGDLS and CDR2 is YYNGEE. The CDR3 contains 15 residues. For the CDR3, the DNA is TGTGCCAGCAGCGTACAGGGGGCGCTCACCGGGGAGCTGTTTTTT. This codes for CASSVQGALTGELFF.